A selection of T cell receptor beta chains follows, all from one sample in a study of blood T cell repertoires in COVID-19. The data were produced by immunoSEQ multiplex PCR, yet TCRdb's version contains in-frame clones alone and is incomplete. The sample lists approximately 110,000 clones; about four fifths were seen once. Sequenced material: peripheral blood. These receptors were collected from a man at least 80 years old with acute or convalescent COVID-19. CDR3s include the opening cysteine and the closing phenylalanine or tryptophan. The D gene is left open where the match is weak. Not all rows give a size; the values are once, few, many and, for expanded clones, a class.

>-|TRBV7-2|-|TRBJ2-3
CASSSRGTDTQYF
TGTGCCAGCAGCTCCCGAGGCACAGATACGCAGTATTTT
>TRBD2|TRBV15|-|TRBJ2-1
CATSREKRETGSYNEQFF
TGTGCCACCAGCAGAGAAAAGCGGGAGACCGGCTCCTACAATGAGCAGTTCTTC
>-|TRBV6-5|-|TRBJ1-1
CASSYSGGRGTEAFF
TGTGCCAGCAGTTACTCGGGGGGGCGAGGCACTGAAGCTTTCTTT
>-|TRBV28|-|TRBJ1-6
CASSGGSSYNSPLHF
TGTGCCAGCAGTGGGGGGAGCTCCTATAATTCACCCCTCCACTTT
>-|TRBV3-1/TRBV3-2|-|TRBJ2-7
CASSRDRAEQYF
TGTGCCAGCAGTCGAGACAGAGCCGAGCAGTACTTC
>TRBD1|TRBV5-1|-|TRBJ2-5
CASSNQGAQSETQYF
TGCGCCAGCAGCAACCAGGGGGCGCAGTCGGAGACCCAGTACTTC
>TRBD1|TRBV11-2|-|TRBJ2-7
CASSFDRGSYEQYF
TGTGCCAGCAGCTTCGACAGGGGGAGCTACGAGCAGTACTTC
>-|TRBV5-1|once|TRBJ2-1
CASSLEGESYNEQFF
TGCGCCAGCAGCTTGGAGGGGGAATCCTACAATGAGCAGTTCTTC
>-|TRBV2|-|TRBJ2-1
CASSEQAAEQFF
TGTGCCAGCAGCGAACAGGCAGCTGAGCAGTTCTTC
>TRBD1|TRBV5-5|-|TRBJ2-7
CASSLGGGTGSYEQYF
TGTGCCAGCAGCTTGGGGGGCGGGACAGGGTCCTACGAGCAGTACTTC
>-|TRBV20-1|-|TRBJ1-4
CSASQGTNEKLFF
TGCAGTGCTAGTCAGGGAACTAATGAAAAACTGTTTTTT
>TRBD2|TRBV7-2|-|TRBJ2-1
CASSRSGAYNEQFF
TGTGCCAGCAGTCGGAGCGGGGCCTACAATGAGCAGTTCTTC
>TRBD2|TRBV5-6|-|TRBJ2-2
CASSFRLAGEGGELFF
TGTGCCAGCAGCTTCCGACTAGCGGGAGAAGGCGGGGAGCTGTTTTTT
>-|TRBV29-1|-|TRBJ2-4
CSVKGEIAKNIQYF
TGCAGCGTAAAGGGGGAGATAGCCAAAAACATTCAGTACTTC
>-|TRBV25-1|few|TRBJ2-5
CASRTFGGGAGETQYF
TGTGCCAGCAGAACTTTCGGAGGAGGGGCAGGAGAGACCCAGTACTTC
>-|TRBV28|-|TRBJ2-3
CASVGQNTDTQYF
TGTGCCAGCGTAGGACAGAACACAGATACGCAGTATTTT
>TRBD1|TRBV28|-|TRBJ2-4
CASIPGTGVVVAKNIQYF
TGTGCCAGCATCCCGGGGACAGGTGTTGTAGTGGCCAAAAACATTCAGTACTTC
>-|TRBV28|-|TRBJ2-7
CASSFGPNVYEQYF
TGTGCCAGCAGTTTTGGCCCAAATGTTTACGAGCAGTACTTC
>-|TRBV30|-|TRBJ1-2
CAWRGHGYTF
TGTGCCTGGAGGGGGCACGGCTACACCTTC
>TRBD1|TRBV7-9|-|TRBJ2-1
CASSTRTGDWGEQFF
TGTGCCAGCAGCACCCGGACAGGGGATTGGGGTGAGCAGTTCTTC
>TRBD1|TRBV7-6|-|TRBJ2-1
CASSLSGTVNEQFF
TGTGCCAGCAGCTTATCCGGGACAGTTAATGAGCAGTTCTTC
>-|TRBV7-2|-|TRBJ1-2
CASSPGQSYGYTF
TGTGCCAGCAGCCCCGGACAGTCCTATGGCTACACCTTC
>TRBD1|TRBV12-5|few|TRBJ1-5
CASGTGQGSNQPQHF
TGTGCTAGTGGTACGGGACAGGGGAGCAATCAGCCCCAGCATTTT
>-|TRBV14|-|TRBJ2-7
CASSQGRTPPYEQYF
TGTGCCAGCAGCCAAGGTCGCACTCCCCCATACGAGCAGTACTTC
>-|TRBV7-8|-|TRBJ1-1
CASSLPRGSNTEAFF
TGTGCCAGCAGCTTACCTCGGGGATCGAACACTGAAGCTTTCTTT
>-|TRBV20-1|-|TRBJ1-2
CSARVESYTF
TGCAGTGCTAGAGTTGAGAGCTACACCTTC
>-|TRBV29-1|-|TRBJ2-3
CSVLWASPGADTQYF
TGCAGCGTTTTATGGGCCTCTCCGGGGGCAGATACGCAGTATTTT